The clone carrying this T cell receptor beta chain was counted once. Its antigen remains unidentified. This record comes from a study of STAT5B mutations in CD4+ large granular lymphocyte leukemia. General study points: No patients shared main leukemic clonotypes, though about 24% appeared at low frequency elsewhere. Patient CD4-sorted repertoires looked more clonal than healthy CD4+ repertoires, even without putative leukemic clones.

The V gene end was trimmed by 1 base and the J gene end by 5 bases; junction bases not matched to a gene: 1. Germline CDR1 and CDR2: SGHKS and YYEKEE (reference sequence). CDR3 size: 14 residues. Only in-frame clones appear in the TCRdb table, and some are missing; sequencing was by immunoSEQ multiplex PCR. Of around 33,000 clones listed, 65% to 80% are singletons. Controls came from buffy coats of healthy blood donors. The gene calls are TRBV5-5 and TRBJ2-2; 8 bases fit TRBD2. The TCR originated in a human donor in good health. Material for sequencing was CD4+ T cells from blood buffy coats. CDR3 sequence: CASSLLAGTGELFF. The CDR3 bases are TGTGCCAGCAGCTTGCTAGCGGGTACCGGGGAGCTGTTTTTT.